These 14 T cell receptor beta chains originate from one sample sequenced in a study of blood T cell repertoires in COVID-19. TCRdb's copy holds only in-frame clones and misses some; the assay was immunoSEQ multiplex PCR. The sample holds roughly 100,000 clones, about 75% seen once. Input material: peripheral blood. The origin of the receptors is a woman between 65 and 79 years old with acute or convalescent COVID-19.

V usage is TRBV5-6 and J usage is TRBJ1-5; TRBD1 is a possible D gene (6 bases). This CDR3 comprises 14 residues. Trimming stripped 2 bases from V and 3 bases from J, with 9 bases between. Germline CDR1 SGHDT, CDR2 YYEEEE. The CDR3: CASSFGQINQPQHF. The DNA for the CDR3 is TGTGCCAGCAGCTTTGGACAGATCAATCAGCCCCAGCATTTT.

The chain couples TRBV18 to TRBJ1-1; the D gene is possibly TRBD1 (6 bases). Looked up from germline, CDR1 is KGHSH and CDR2 is LQKENI. The CDR3 has 16 amino acids. Trimming cost V 4 bases and J 1 base, with 16 bases left between them. As DNA, the CDR3 is TGTGCCAGCTCACAGACTGGACCGACAGGGAACACTGAAGCTTTCTTT. This sequence encodes CASSQTGPTGNTEAFF.

This clone was observed a handful of times. The chain links TRBV5-4 to TRBJ1-5; perhaps TRBD1 as D (5 bases). CDR1 is SGHNT and CDR2 is YYREEE in the germline V gene (reference sequence). V was pared by 0 bases and J by 5 bases, with 12 bases between. The CDR3 runs 15 residues. CDR3 protein: CASSLAGDSDQPQHF. CDR3 nucleotide sequence: TGTGCCAGCAGCTTGGCCGGGGACTCGGATCAGCCCCAGCATTTT.

V and J are TRBV10-1 and TRBJ1-1; TRBD1 matches at 8 bases. The germline gives CDR1 WNHNN, CDR2 SYGVQD (reference sequence). CDR3 size: 15 residues. Trimming at V came to 4 bases and at J to 1 base, leaving 5 bases not matched to a gene. CDR3 nucleotides: TGCGCCAGCAGTGCAGGGGGCGCCCAGAACACTGAAGCTTTCTTT. It is translated as CASSAGGAQNTEAFF.

V gene TRBV4-3 combines with J gene TRBJ1-5; TRBD1 aligns across 7 bases. This CDR3 has 16 residues. V lost 0 bases, J lost 3 bases, and 5 bases stayed unmatched. Germline V gene data show CDR1 as LGHNA and CDR2 as YSLEER. The DNA of the CDR3 is TGCGCCAGCAGCCAAGATTCACAGGGGTACAATCAGCCCCAGCATTTT. It is translated as CASSQDSQGYNQPQHF.

The rearrangement links TRBV30 to TRBJ2-7; D possibly corresponds to TRBD1 (6 bases). With 4 bases removed from V and 4 bases from J, the gap between germline ends came to 11 bases. Germline-derived CDR1 and CDR2 are GTSNPN and SVGIG (reference sequence). The CDR3 is 12 amino acids. CDR3 sequence: CAWNHRDYEQYF. For the CDR3, the DNA is TGTGCCTGGAACCACAGGGATTACGAGCAGTACTTC.

V is TRBV29-1 and J is TRBJ1-2; 9 nucleotides align to TRBD1. CDR3 length: 11 amino acids. The germline V gene has CDR1 SQVTM and CDR2 ANQGSEA. With 6 bases clipped from V and 6 bases from J, the junction kept 2 bases outside the gene matches. The DNA of the CDR3 is TGCAGCGTAGACAGGGGGGATGGCTACACCTTC. Residues: CSVDRGDGYTF.

The gene calls are TRBV18 and TRBJ1-2; no clear D. Trimming removed 0 bases from V and 5 bases from J, with 16 bases in between. The CDR3 spans 16 residues. Looked up from germline, CDR1 is KGHSH and CDR2 is LQKENI. CDR3 DNA sequence: TGTGCCAGCTCACCACCTTTAGGCGGAGAGTTTTATGGCTACACCTTC. Translated, it gives CASSPPLGGEFYGYTF.

The gene calls are TRBV5-1 and TRBJ1-1; D unresolved. The germline V gene has CDR1 SGHRS and CDR2 YFSETQ. CDR3 length: 15 residues. The V end lost 1 base, the J end lost 0 bases, and 10 bases lay between the germline ends. In DNA form, the CDR3 reads TGCGCCAGCAGCTTGTCCCAGAGGATGAACACTGAAGCTTTCTTT. Its translation is CASSLSQRMNTEAFF.

The V gene is TRBV10-2, the J gene TRBJ1-1; 9 bases map to TRBD1. Germline-derived CDR1 and CDR2 are WSHSY and SAAADI. The CDR3 length is 13 residues. After removal of 7 bases from V and 3 bases from J, the junction contained 3 bases not matched to a gene. The CDR3, as DNA: TGCGCCAGCATCGACAGGGGGGACACTGAAGCTTTCTTT. This gives the protein CASIDRGDTEAFF.

Many counts were recorded for this clone. Other DNA sequences in the same sample also yield this CDR3. This chain joins TRBV5-1 and TRBJ2-7; TRBD2 aligns across 8 bases. CDR1 SGHRS and CDR2 YFSETQ come from the germline V gene. This CDR3 comprises 16 residues. The V and J ends lost 7 bases and 7 bases, in that order; junction bases with no gene match: 19. The chain's CDR3 is CASLRRWGGRGGEQYF. The CDR3 coding sequence is TGCGCCAGCTTGCGCCGTTGGGGGGGCCGGGGGGGGGAGCAGTACTTC.

The rearrangement joins TRBV7-9 to TRBJ2-7, with a weak D call TRBD1 (6 bases). Trimming pared 1 base from V and 3 bases from J, leaving 13 bases between. CDR1 SEHNR and CDR2 FQNEAQ come from the germline V gene (reference sequence). This CDR3 comprises 15 residues. The CDR3 sequence: CASSLEGGPDYEQYF. The CDR3 DNA sequence: TGTGCCAGCAGCTTAGAAGGGGGACCTGACTACGAGCAGTACTTC.

The genes are TRBV18 and TRBJ1-1, with TRBD1 matching 7 bases. Germline V gene sequence: CDR1 KGHSH, CDR2 LQKENI. V gave up 6 bases and J gave up 4 bases; unmatched junction bases: 5. The CDR3 covers 13 residues. The CDR3 sequence: CASSLSGGTEAFF. CDR3 DNA: TGTGCCAGCTCCCTCTCAGGGGGCACTGAAGCTTTCTTT.

The chain couples TRBV10-3 to TRBJ2-7; TRBD1 matches 7 bases. The CDR3 is 15 amino acids. Per the germline V gene, CDR1 is ENHRY and CDR2 is SYGVKD. V gave up 0 bases and J gave up 2 bases; unmatched junction bases: 4. The CDR3 sequence: CAISESKGGPYEQYF. CDR3 coding DNA: TGTGCCATCAGTGAGTCGAAAGGGGGCCCCTACGAGCAGTACTTC.